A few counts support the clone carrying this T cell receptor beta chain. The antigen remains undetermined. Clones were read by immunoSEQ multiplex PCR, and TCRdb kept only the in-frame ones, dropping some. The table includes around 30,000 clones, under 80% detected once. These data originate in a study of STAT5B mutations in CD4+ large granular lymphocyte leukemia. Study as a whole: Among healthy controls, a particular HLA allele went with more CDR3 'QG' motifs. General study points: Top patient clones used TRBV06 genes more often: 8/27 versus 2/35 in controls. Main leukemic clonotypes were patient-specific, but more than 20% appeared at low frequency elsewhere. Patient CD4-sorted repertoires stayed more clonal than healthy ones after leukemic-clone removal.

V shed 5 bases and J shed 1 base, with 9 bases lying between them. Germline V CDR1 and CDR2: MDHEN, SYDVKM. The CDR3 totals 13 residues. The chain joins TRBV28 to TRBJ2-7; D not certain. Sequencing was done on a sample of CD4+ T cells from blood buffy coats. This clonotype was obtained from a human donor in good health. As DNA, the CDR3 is TGTGCCAGCAGTCCTACAGTTTCCTACGAGCAGTACTTC. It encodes CASSPTVSYEQYF.